Listed below are T cell receptor beta chains from one sample, sequenced in a study of identical twins. MiXCR, run by TCRdb on the 5' RACE reads, gives a single entry per CDR3 protein. The sample carries under 300,000 distinct CDR3 sequences, 11% to 15% recorded once. Sequenced: memory (CD45RO+) T cells sorted from blood. These receptors were taken from a woman aged 18-29 years in good health. Each CDR3 is given with its conserved first and last residue. D genes are given only for firm matches. The size field is filled for only some rows; it gives once, few, many or a size class.

d_call	v_call	j_call	clone_size	cdr3_nt	cdr3_aa
.	TRBV5-1	TRBJ1-4	few	TGCGCCAGCAGCTTCGGGCAGGGAAGTGAAAAACTGTTTTTT	CASSFGQGSEKLFF
TRBD2	TRBV5-1	TRBJ2-1	.	TGCGCCAGCAGCTTGGCCCGGAGCGGGGGGCAGGTAAGGCAGTTCTTC	CASSLARSGGQVRQFF
.	TRBV11-2	TRBJ2-7	.	TGTGCCAGCAGCGAATCCGCGGGGTTCGCCTACGAGCAGTACTTC	CASSESAGFAYEQYF
.	TRBV10-2	TRBJ2-3	few	TGCGCCAGCAGTGATGCCGGGGCGGCGCAGTATTTT	CASSDAGAAQYF
.	TRBV7-9	TRBJ2-5	.	TGTGCCAGCAGCTCCGATTCTACCGCAGAGACCCAGTACTTC	CASSSDSTAETQYF
TRBD1	TRBV4-3	TRBJ2-2	.	TGCGCCAGCAGCCAATTGGGGGACAGGGGTACCGGGGAGCTGTTTTTT	CASSQLGDRGTGELFF
TRBD1	TRBV5-1	TRBJ2-5	.	TGCGCCAGCAGTTATCAGACAGGGGAAGAGACCCAGTACTTC	CASSYQTGEETQYF
TRBD1	TRBV20-1	TRBJ2-7	.	TGCAGTGCCACCGGGACAGGCCACTCCTACGAGCAGTACTTC	CSATGTGHSYEQYF
.	TRBV29-1	TRBJ2-7	.	TGCAGCGTTGAAGTCGATGGGAGTCGAAGCGAGCAGTACTTC	CSVEVDGSRSEQYF
.	TRBV11-2	TRBJ2-3	.	TGTGCCAGCAGCTTATCGCTCGAGAGGACATTTACGCAGTATTTT	CASSLSLERTFTQYF
TRBD2	TRBV6-5	TRBJ2-7	.	TGTGCCAGCAGTTACTCGGGGGCGGGAGGAAATTACGAGCAGTACTTC	CASSYSGAGGNYEQYF
TRBD1	TRBV6-2/TRBV6-3	TRBJ2-1	.	TGTGCCAGCTTGGGACAGGGGTACAATGAGCAGTTCTTC	CASLGQGYNEQFF
.	TRBV3-1	TRBJ2-7	.	TGTGCCAGCAGCAATGACAATACCTACGAGCAGTACTTC	CASSNDNTYEQYF
TRBD2	TRBV20-1	TRBJ2-3	.	TGCAGTGCTAGAGATAGCGGGCGCAACACAGATACGCAGTATTTT	CSARDSGRNTDTQYF
TRBD1	TRBV12-3/TRBV12-4	TRBJ2-7	few	TGTGCCAGCAGTTCACCCGGGACAGGGTTCGAAAACGAGCAGTACTTC	CASSSPGTGFENEQYF
.	TRBV6-1	TRBJ2-1	.	TGTGCCAGCAGTGAACCAGACAATGAGCAGTTCTTC	CASSEPDNEQFF
.	TRBV27	TRBJ1-1	few	TGTGCCAGCATGGGCGGATTAGACACTGAAGCTTTCTTT	CASMGGLDTEAFF
.	TRBV5-6	TRBJ1-5	.	TGTGCCAGCAGCTTGTCAGGGATAAATCAGCCCCAGCATTTT	CASSLSGINQPQHF
.	TRBV12-3/TRBV12-4	TRBJ1-1	few	TGTGCCAGCAGTCGGGCGGGTGAAGCTTTCTTT	CASSRAGEAFF
TRBD2	TRBV20-1	TRBJ2-1	few	TGCAGTGCCCAGAGCAGAGCGGGAGGGCCTCATGAGCAGTTCTTC	CSAQSRAGGPHEQFF
.	TRBV12-3/TRBV12-4	TRBJ1-6	many	TGTGCCAGCAGTTTAAGGCCGGGTTCACCCCTCCACTTT	CASSLRPGSPLHF
.	TRBV6-2/TRBV6-3	TRBJ2-7	.	TGTGCCAGCAGTTGGGAATCCTACGAGCAGTACTTC	CASSWESYEQYF
.	TRBV9	TRBJ1-4	few	TGTGCCAGCAGCGTAGTTGGGGCAGCGTGGGAAAAACTGTTTTTT	CASSVVGAAWEKLFF
TRBD1	TRBV10-1	TRBJ1-5	few	TGCGCCAGCAAGGCAGGGGGAGGAAGGCAGCCCCAGCATTTT	CASKAGGGRQPQHF
.	TRBV11-2	TRBJ1-4	few	TGTGCCAGCGCCCCTGGGGCGAACCTTCCAACTAATGAAAAACTGTTTTTT	CASAPGANLPTNEKLFF
TRBD1	TRBV20-1	TRBJ1-2	.	TGCAGTGCCATGGGACAGGGGGCGCGGGGCTACACCTTC	CSAMGQGARGYTF
TRBD2	TRBV6-1	TRBJ2-1	few	TGTGCCAGCAGACAGGGGGGACTAGCGGGCGGCAATGAGCAGTTCTTC	CASRQGGLAGGNEQFF
TRBD1	TRBV4-3	TRBJ1-2	.	TGCGCCAGCAGCCAAGCCTTGACAGGGGACTATGGCTACACCTTC	CASSQALTGDYGYTF
TRBD2	TRBV19	TRBJ2-7	.	TGTGCCAGTAGTACTCGGGGGGATGAGCAGTACTTC	CASSTRGDEQYF
.	TRBV5-1	TRBJ2-5	.	TGCGCCAGCAGCCCCAGGGGTGGCGGAGAGACCCAGTACTTC	CASSPRGGGETQYF
.	TRBV20-1	TRBJ2-1	few	TGCAGTGCTAGAGGGACAGCCGACAATGAGCAGTTCTTC	CSARGTADNEQFF
TRBD2	TRBV7-9	TRBJ2-1	.	TGTGCCAGCAGCGACCGGACTAGCGGGAGTTCCTACAATGAGCAGTTCTTC	CASSDRTSGSSYNEQFF
.	TRBV6-1	TRBJ2-3	.	TGTGCCAGCAGCCCCCGGGGGGCTTATGGCACAGATACGCAGTATTTT	CASSPRGAYGTDTQYF
.	TRBV5-5	TRBJ1-6	few	TGTGCCAGCAGCTTGTGGGGGAATCATTCACCCCTCCACTTT	CASSLWGNHSPLHF
.	TRBV29-1	TRBJ2-3	.	TGCAGCGTTGAAGATCCAGGGACAGATACGCAGTATTTT	CSVEDPGTDTQYF
.	TRBV27	TRBJ1-2	many	TGTGCCAGCAGGGTGGGCCGATACGGCTACACCTTC	CASRVGRYGYTF
.	TRBV29-1	TRBJ1-1	few	TGCAGCGTTGAGAGGGGATCTGGGAACACTGAAGCTTTCTTT	CSVERGSGNTEAFF
TRBD2	TRBV11-2	TRBJ2-3	few	TGTGCCAGCAGCCCTACCCGACGCGGGGGGGAAGCAGATACGCAGTATTTT	CASSPTRRGGEADTQYF
TRBD2	TRBV28	TRBJ2-1	few	TGTGCCAGCAGTTTTCCCGGACTAGCGGGGGGGAGCTCCTACAATGAGCAGTTCTTC	CASSFPGLAGGSSYNEQFF
.	TRBV5-5	TRBJ1-2	.	TGTGCCAGCAGACCGGACAGCCAGTACTATGGCTACACCTTC	CASRPDSQYYGYTF
.	TRBV15	TRBJ1-5	few	TGTGCCACCGGGGAGTCAGGGAGACAGCCCCAGCATTTT	CATGESGRQPQHF